This is a list of T cell receptor beta chains from one sample in a study of cytomegalovirus exposure and HLA in healthy donors. The table came from immunoSEQ multiplex PCR; TCRdb's copy has only in-frame clones and leaves some out. Of 43,000 or so clones listed, roughly 77% are singletons. Material for sequencing was PBMCs. These receptors were obtained from a young man in good health and CMV-seronegative. Each CDR3 is given with its conserved first and last residue. A D gene is named only where the DNA matches it firmly. Where a row states a size, it is once, few, many or the class of an expanded clone; other rows omit it.

TGCGCCAGCAGCCGGACTAGCGGGAACCAAGAGACCCAGTACTTC	CASSRTSGNQETQYF	TRBV4-1	NA	TRBD2	15	TRBJ2-5
TGCGCCAGCAGCTTGGCCGGGGGGACAGGGGAATTTGGCTACACCTTC	CASSLAGGTGEFGYTF	TRBV5-1	NA	TRBD1	16	TRBJ1-2
TGTGCCAGCAGTGAAGAGCTATGGACAGGGGGCGGAGAGACCCAGTACTTC	CASSEELWTGGGETQYF	TRBV2	NA	TRBD1	17	TRBJ2-5
TGTGCCACCAGTAGCCGTCGGAGGTCGTACGAGCAGTACTTC	CATSSRRRSYEQYF	TRBV15	NA	NA	14	TRBJ2-7
TGTGCCAGCAGCCCTCTGGGACAGGGCTACGAGCAGTACTTC	CASSPLGQGYEQYF	TRBV16	NA	TRBD1	14	TRBJ2-7
TGTGCCAGCAGCCAAGATCCGGGACAGGGAGGTACCGGGGAGCTGTTTTTT	CASSQDPGQGGTGELFF	TRBV4-2	NA	TRBD1	17	TRBJ2-2
TGTGCCAGCAGCAGGACAGGGGGCGGCAATCAGCCCCAGCATTTT	CASSRTGGGNQPQHF	TRBV6-6	NA	TRBD1	15	TRBJ1-5
TGTGCCAGTAGTATAAGGCTGCCAGGGGATACGCAGTATTTT	CASSIRLPGDTQYF	TRBV19	few	NA	14	TRBJ2-3
TGTGCCACCGACCCACAGGGGGCGGGCACTGAAGCTTTCTTT	CATDPQGAGTEAFF	TRBV2	NA	TRBD1	14	TRBJ1-1
TGTGCCAGCAGTTCCACAGCCTCTGGGGCCAACGTCCTGACTTTC	CASSSTASGANVLTF	TRBV28	NA	NA	15	TRBJ2-6
TGCGCCAGCAGCCAACTTTCCCCGTCTAACTATGGCTACACCTTC	CASSQLSPSNYGYTF	TRBV4-3	NA	NA	15	TRBJ1-2
TGTGCCAGCAGTGAAAGGTTTCTTCAGAGGATAAGCAATCAGCCCCAGCATTTT	CASSERFLQRISNQPQHF	TRBV2	once	NA	18	TRBJ1-5
TGCGCCAGCAGCCACCGCTCCTACAATGAGCAGTTCTTC	CASSHRSYNEQFF	TRBV4-3	few	NA	13	TRBJ2-1
TGTGCCACCAGCAGAACTCAGGGTTACGAGACCCAGTACTTC	CATSRTQGYETQYF	TRBV15	NA	NA	14	TRBJ2-5
TGTGCCACCAGCAGGGAGGCTATCGGGAGGGAAACAGATAACACAGATACGCAGTATTTT	CATSREAIGRETDNTDTQYF	TRBV15	NA	TRBD2	20	TRBJ2-3
TGTGCCAGCAGTTTAGACTACGGGGGATACAATGAGCAGTTCTTC	CASSLDYGGYNEQFF	TRBV27	NA	NA	15	TRBJ2-1
TGCGCCAGCAGGACAGCCTCTAATGAAAAACTGTTTTTT	CASRTASNEKLFF	TRBV10-1	NA	NA	13	TRBJ1-4
TGTGCCAGCACCCGGAGGATTTTCGCCGACAATGAGCAGTTCTTC	CASTRRIFADNEQFF	TRBV2	NA	NA	15	TRBJ2-1
TGTGCCAGCAGCCGGGGTGGAGCCCAGCATTTT	CASSRGGAQHF	TRBV6-1	NA	NA	11	TRBJ1-5
TGTGCCAGCAGCCTAAGTTCGAATAATTCACCCCTCCACTTT	CASSLSSNNSPLHF	TRBV9	NA	NA	14	TRBJ1-6
TGTGCCACCAGGAGCTCTGGAAACACCATATATTTT	CATRSSGNTIYF	TRBV15	NA	NA	12	TRBJ1-3
TGTTCCAGCAACCTCAGGACAGGGGGTTATGGCTACACCTTC	CSSNLRTGGYGYTF	TRBV7-9	once	TRBD1	14	TRBJ1-2
TGTGCCACCAGCAGAGATTTTGACAGGGTCTATGGCTACACCTTC	CATSRDFDRVYGYTF	TRBV15	NA	TRBD1	15	TRBJ1-2
TGTGCCACCAGCAGAGATCTCCCGGGTTTTACTGGAAACACCATATATTTT	CATSRDLPGFTGNTIYF	TRBV15	NA	NA	17	TRBJ1-3
TGCGCCAGCCAACAGGGGTGGGACAATGAGCAGTTCTTC	CASQQGWDNEQFF	TRBV10-1	NA	TRBD1	13	TRBJ2-1
TGTGCCAGCAGCCCACGGACAGATTCACCCCTCCACTTT	CASSPRTDSPLHF	TRBV7-2	NA	NA	13	TRBJ1-6
TGTGCCAGCAGTCCCTTTTATGAAAAACTGTTTTTT	CASSPFYEKLFF	TRBV2	NA	NA	12	TRBJ1-4
TGTGCCAGCTCACCGACTTCTTCGGACAGGGGCCTCTCCATGAACACTGAAGCTTTCTTT	CASSPTSSDRGLSMNTEAFF	TRBV18	NA	TRBD1	20	TRBJ1-1